This T cell receptor (beta chain) was sequenced during a study of cytomegalovirus exposure and HLA in healthy donors. A single count supports this clone. The antigen is unknown. Study-wide points: Rates of TCR association differed by HLA locus in a later analysis, with DRB1 highest and HLA-C lowest. Later analysis suggested most CMV-associated TCR beta chains were HLA-restricted.

Both 60 Vbeta primers and 13 Jbeta primers went into the PCR. The data were produced by immunoSEQ multiplex PCR, yet TCRdb's version contains in-frame clones alone and is incomplete. This sample has 95,000 to 150,000 clones, with 75% to 90% found just once. Healthy people donating bone marrow made up the donors. The sequenced sample consisted of PBMCs. This TCR was sampled from a man aged 25-45 years in good health and CMV-seronegative.

The CDR3 DNA follows: TGTGCCAGCTCACTTGACACCAACACTGAAGCTTTCTTT. Protein sequence: CASSLDTNTEAFF. V and J are TRBV18 and TRBJ1-1, with D hard to call. V lost 4 bases and J lost 2, with 8 bases in between. The length of the CDR3 is 13 residues. Looked up from germline, CDR1 is KGHSH and CDR2 is LQKENI.